One sample yielded the 3 T cell receptor beta chains listed below, sequenced in a study of CDR3 diversity in severe acne (dated by TCRdb to 2018 to 2020). The protocol used for the library was PCR. These reads were obtained on an Illumina HiSeq 2000. TCRdb ran its own pipeline on the public reads, namely fastp trimming at Q25 and MiXCR clone calling, and kept in-frame beta chains. Merged by CDR3 protein, the rows form single entries marked with the most common genes and DNA. The sample table contains roughly 100,000 distinct CDR3 sequences; only one count was recorded for roughly 51% of them. The ten most abundant clones make up about an eighth of the sample. Sequenced: blood. The receptors shown here come from a male donor with acne.

In its sample, this clonotype was seen many times. The CDR3 region has the DNA TGTGCCAGCAGCCAAAGGGGGGGTGAAGGCAATGAGCAGTTCTTC. Encoded protein: CASSQRGGEGNEQFF. The chain is built from TRBV2 and TRBJ2-1; the D gene is possibly TRBD2 (7 bases). The CDR3 totals 15 residues. Germline lookup yields CDR1 SNHLY and CDR2 FYNNEI. V lost 6 bases and J lost 6, with 18 bases in between.

V and J are TRBV7-2 and TRBJ1-2; D perhaps matches TRBD1 (6 bases). There are 17 residues in the CDR3. The germline V gene encodes CDR1 SGHTA and CDR2 FQGNSA. V was clipped by 5 bases and J by 3 bases, with 22 bases between them. This chain's CDR3 is CASSPPVPRGPDYGYTF. CDR3 sequence (DNA): TGTGCCAGCAGCCCCCCCGTGCCCCGGGGGCCGGACTATGGCTACACCTTC.

Ten or more counts support this clonotype. This chain joins TRBV2 and TRBJ2-7; 10 nucleotides match TRBD2. With V trimmed by 6 bases and J by 4 bases, 9 bases remained unmatched. The CDR3 is 15 amino acids. From germline, CDR1 is SNHLY and CDR2 FYNNEI. CDR3 sequence (DNA): TGTGCCAGCAGCCCTGGGCTAGCGGGAGAGTACGAGCAGTACTTC. It is translated as CASSPGLAGEYEQYF.